One sample yielded the 24 T cell receptor beta chains listed below, sequenced in a study of CD8 T cells in Susac syndrome. RNA totalling 0.5 to 1 ug underwent reverse transcription with random hexamers. TCRdb re-analysed the immunoSEQ multiplex PCR reads in MiXCR, keeping a single row per CDR3 protein. The sample contains 95,000 to 150,000 distinct CDR3 sequences, about 95% of which appear only once. The sequenced material came from CD8+ T cells from PBMCs. These receptors were collected from a human donor with Susac syndrome.

The chain combines TRBV2 with TRBJ2-7; 11 nucleotides agree with TRBD1. V shed 3 bases, J shed 7 bases, and the junction held 8 bases outside the gene matches. Looked up from germline, CDR1 is SNHLY and CDR2 is FYNNEI. The CDR3 is made up of 15 amino acids. As DNA, the CDR3 is TGTGCCAGCAGTGAGATGGACAGGGGGCGGTGGGAGCAGTACTTC. Amino acids: CASSEMDRGRWEQYF.

V is TRBV3-1 and J is TRBJ2-7, with unresolved D. This CDR3 region has 13 residues. Germline CDR1 reads LGHDT; CDR2 reads YNNKEL (reference sequence). V lost 7 bases, J lost 3 bases, and 13 bases lay in between. The CDR3 is CASIGPLNYEQYF. The DNA of the CDR3 is TGTGCCAGCATCGGCCCGCTTAACTACGAGCAGTACTTC.

This clonotype appeared a single time. The rearrangement uses TRBV29-1 and TRBJ1-1; no clear D. Germline CDR1 reads SQVTM; CDR2 reads ANQGSEA. Trimming cost V 6 bases and J 11 bases, with 13 bases left between them. The length of the CDR3 is 10 residues. The DNA for the CDR3 is TGCAGCGTCGGCATAAGGGAGGCTTTCTTT. Translated: CSVGIREAFF.

The chain combines TRBV9 with TRBJ2-5, with D possibly TRBD1 on 5 matching bases. The CDR3 runs to 13 residues. Looked up from germline, CDR1 is SGDLS and CDR2 is YYNGEE. The V and J ends lost 1 base and 4 bases respectively, with 8 bases between them. CDR3 bases: TGTGCCAGCAGCGTAAGGGGAACAGAGACCCAGTACTTC. Protein product: CASSVRGTETQYF.

This chain joins TRBV11-2 and TRBJ2-7; D remains ambiguous. V lost 0 bases and J 4 bases, leaving 16 bases between the germline ends. This CDR3 is built from 16 residues. The germline V gene has CDR1 SGHAT and CDR2 FQNNGV. CDR3 nucleotide sequence: TGTGCCAGCAGCTTAGATTCGGTTCTCTCTACTTACGAGCAGTACTTC. Protein sequence: CASSLDSVLSTYEQYF. The whole variable domain, filled in from reference TRBV11-2 and TRBJ2-7, reads EAGVAQSPRYKIIEKRQSVAFWCNPISGHATLYWYQQILGQGPKLLIQFQNNGVVDDSQLPKDRFSAERLKGVDSTLKIQPAKLEDSAVYLCASSLDSVLSTYEQYFGPGTRLTVT.

V is TRBV5-6 and J is TRBJ1-1; D is possibly TRBD1 (5 bases). This CDR3 contains 17 residues. The germline V and J ends were trimmed by 0 bases and 3 bases, with 18 bases remaining between them. The germline gives CDR1 SGHDT, CDR2 YYEEEE. The CDR3 bases are TGTGCCAGCAGCTTGGTACCCTCAAGGGGCGCGGACACTGAAGCTTTCTTT. Its translation: CASSLVPSRGADTEAFF.

The chain combines TRBV5-1 with TRBJ2-3; 8 nucleotides agree with TRBD2. The CDR3 contains 14 residues. V dropped 4 bases and J dropped 3; count of bases not matched to a gene: 4. Germline lookup yields CDR1 SGHRS and CDR2 YFSETQ. Written as DNA, the CDR3 is TGCGCCAGCAGCCATGGACTAGCAACAGATACGCAGTATTTT. The encoded protein is CASSHGLATDTQYF.

The chain couples TRBV15 to TRBJ2-7, with a tentative D call TRBD1 (6 bases). The V gene lost 1 base and the J gene lost 2 bases, with 9 bases spanning the gap. CDR1 LNHNV and CDR2 YYDKDF come from the germline V gene (reference sequence). CDR3 length: 14 amino acids. The CDR3 is CATSRGTAPYEQYF. For the CDR3, the DNA is TGTGCCACCAGCAGAGGGACAGCGCCCTACGAGCAGTACTTC.

The V and J genes are TRBV7-9 and TRBJ1-1, with D tentatively TRBD1 (5 bases). This CDR3 region has 13 residues. Trimming cost V 4 bases and J 8 bases, with 14 bases left between them. The germline V gene encodes CDR1 SEHNR and CDR2 FQNEAQ (reference sequence). CDR3 residues: CASSSWGELEAFF. CDR3 sequence (DNA): TGTGCCAGCAGCTCCTGGGGGGAGTTAGAAGCTTTCTTT.

CDR3 protein: CASSRDSSKDQPQHF. Here the CDR3 DNA reads TGTGCCAGCAGTAGGGACAGTTCCAAAGATCAGCCCCAGCATTTT. This chain links TRBV6-6 with TRBJ1-5, with 7 positions matching TRBD1. V was clipped by 5 bases and J by 5 bases; unmatched bases: 9. CDR3 length: 15 residues. Germline CDR1 is MNHNY and CDR2 is SVGAGI (reference sequence).

The V call is TRBV29-1, the J call TRBJ1-2, with TRBD1 matching over 9 bases. The V gene end was trimmed by 6 bases and the J gene end by 5 bases; junction bases not matched to a gene: 7. Germline V gene lookup returns CDR1 SQVTM and CDR2 ANQGSEA. This CDR3 spans 13 amino acids. The CDR3 loop reads CSVWTGAGYGYTF. The CDR3 DNA reads TGCAGCGTGTGGACAGGGGCCGGGTATGGCTACACCTTC.

The chain uses TRBV4-2 and TRBJ2-2; D perhaps matches TRBD2 (6 bases). Germline lookup yields CDR1 LGHNA and CDR2 YNFKEQ. The CDR3 totals 15 residues. V gave up 1 base and J gave up 6 bases, with 12 bases separating them. The chain's CDR3 is CASSQGGEFAGELFF. CDR3 sequence (DNA): TGTGCCAGCAGCCAAGGGGGGGAATTCGCCGGGGAGCTGTTTTTT.

The chain employs TRBV5-4 and TRBJ2-3, with D tentatively TRBD2 (6 bases). CDR1 SGHNT and CDR2 YYREEE come from the germline V gene (reference sequence). This CDR3 has 14 amino acids. Trimming removed 4 bases at V and 6 bases at J, with 15 bases between. CDR3 region: CASSGRDSGDTQYF. CDR3 DNA sequence: TGTGCCAGCAGCGGACGGGACTCCGGGGATACGCAGTATTTT. The full variable domain, its missing parts supplied by reference TRBV5-4 and TRBJ2-3, is ETGVTQSPTHLIKTRGQQVTLRCSSQSGHNTVSWYQQALGQGPQFIFQYYREEENGRGNFPPRFSGLQFPNYSSELNVNALELDDSALYLCASSGRDSGDTQYFGPGTRLTVL.

V gene TRBV7-9 combines with J gene TRBJ2-2, with D perhaps matching TRBD1 (5 bases). V lost 6 bases and J 4 bases, leaving 12 bases between the germline ends. Germline V lookup: CDR1 SEHNR, CDR2 FQNEAQ (reference sequence). CDR3 length: 14 amino acids. Written as DNA, the CDR3 is TGTGCCAGCAGTTTTAGGGGCGGCACCGGGGAGCTGTTTTTT. Protein: CASSFRGGTGELFF.

The chain recombines TRBV27 with TRBJ2-1; no definite D call. Germline V lookup: CDR1 MNHEY, CDR2 SMNVEV (reference sequence). V lost 0 bases and J 0 bases, leaving 9 bases between the germline ends. CDR3 length equals 16 residues. CDR3 protein: CASSLSGLGSYNEQFF. In DNA form, the CDR3 reads TGTGCCAGCAGTTTATCGGGGTTGGGCTCCTACAATGAGCAGTTCTTC.

The J gene is TRBJ2-1, the V gene TRBV9; no definite D call. This CDR3 is 13 amino acids long. V was cut by 0 bases and J by 5 bases, with 6 bases left in between. Per the germline V gene, CDR1 is SGDLS and CDR2 is YYNGEE. Here the CDR3 reads CASSVESHNEQFF. DNA for the CDR3: TGTGCCAGCAGCGTAGAATCCCACAATGAGCAGTTCTTC.

The chain employs TRBV11-2 and TRBJ2-5; TRBD1 might be the D (6 bases). Between the trimmed V and J ends, which lost 5 bases and 0 bases, there was a span of 10 bases. The CDR3 loop spans 14 amino acids. Looked up from germline, CDR1 is SGHAT and CDR2 is FQNNGV. The CDR3 coding sequence is TGTGCCAGCAGCCCCGGACAGTACCAAGAGACCCAGTACTTC. Its translation: CASSPGQYQETQYF.

This clonotype was observed once. The CDR3 is CASSLDRLEINEQFF. Written as DNA, the CDR3 is TGTGCCAGCAGCTTGGACAGGTTAGAGATCAATGAGCAGTTCTTC. The rearrangement uses TRBV7-2 and TRBJ2-1; 7 positions agree with TRBD1. The V gene's germline CDR1 is SGHTA and CDR2 FQGNSA. This CDR3 has 15 residues. With V trimmed by 3 bases and J by 6 bases, 8 bases remained unmatched.

The V gene is TRBV7-6, the J gene TRBJ2-1; possible D gene TRBD2, 6 bases. V lost 5 bases and J 6 bases, leaving 14 bases between the germline ends. The CDR3 is 14 residues long. Per the germline V gene, CDR1 is SGHVS and CDR2 is FNYEAQ. In DNA form, the CDR3 reads TGTGCCAGCAGCGTTGGTCCCGGGGGCAATGAGCAGTTCTTC. Translating gives CASSVGPGGNEQFF.

The CDR3 loop reads CSARGGTGPTEAFF. The CDR3 coding sequence is TGCAGTGCTAGAGGAGGGACAGGGCCCACTGAAGCTTTCTTT. This sequence joins TRBV20-1 and TRBJ1-1; 9 bases fit TRBD1. Germline CDR1 is DFQATT and CDR2 is SNEGSKA (reference sequence). The V segment lost 1 base and the J segment 4 bases; nucleotides outside the gene matches: 4. The length of the CDR3 is 14 residues.

This chain links TRBV4-2 with TRBJ1-1; no definite D call. Trimming removed 1 base at V and 10 bases at J, with 13 bases between. This CDR3 region has 13 residues. CDR1 and CDR2 from the germline V gene are LGHNA and YNFKEQ. The CDR3 nucleotides read TGTGCCAGCAGCCAAGTTGGCGGGGTAGGAGCTTTCTTT. This codes for CASSQVGGVGAFF.

The chain joins TRBV14 to TRBJ2-7, with a possible D match to TRBD2 (5 bases). The V gene lost 3 bases and the J gene lost 3 bases, with 12 bases spanning the gap. Germline V gene data show CDR1 as SGHDN and CDR2 as FVKESK. The CDR3 loop spans 14 amino acids. Here the CDR3 reads CASSHRGLRYEQYF. In nucleotides, the CDR3 is TGTGCCAGCAGCCATAGAGGACTTCGCTACGAGCAGTACTTC.

The V gene is TRBV9, the J gene TRBJ2-3, with TRBD1 identical over 7 bases. V shed 3 bases, J shed 3 bases, and the junction held 4 bases outside the gene matches. The CDR3 consists of 14 residues. Germline-derived CDR1 and CDR2 are SGDLS and YYNGEE. As DNA, the CDR3 is TGTGCCAGCAGCGCTACAGGGGCGACAGATACGCAGTATTTT. It specifies CASSATGATDTQYF.

CDR3 amino acids: CASSLGQGDEQYF. The CDR3 region has the DNA TGTGCCAGCAGCCTGGGACAGGGGGACGAGCAGTACTTC. The chain joins TRBV14 to TRBJ2-7; 11 bases align to TRBD1. The CDR3 has 13 amino acids. Germline V lookup: CDR1 SGHDN, CDR2 FVKESK. J gave up 5 bases and V 4 bases, and 1 base lay outside the gene matches.